The sample holds a few counts of the clone carrying this T cell receptor (beta chain). Its antigen is unidentified. cDNA libraries for TCR alpha and TCR beta, carrying sample barcodes and UMIs, came from 5'RACE with constant-segment primers. TCRdb redid the calling of the 5' RACE reads with MiXCR, one entry per CDR3 protein. This table has a few hundred thousand distinct CDR3 sequences, 24% appearing once. The CDR3 consists of 15 residues. V trimming: 2 bases; J trimming: 0 bases; junction bases outside the gene matches: 4. Per the germline V gene, CDR1 is GTSNPN and CDR2 is SVGIG (reference sequence). This sample stems from a study of T-cell memory formation after mild COVID-19. Study-level results: Whereas later expanders leaned CD4+, clones contracting day 15 to 85 showed a balanced CD4/CD8 makeup. Pre-infection memory contained some responding clones, which suggested that cross-reactive memory had joined. Specificity for SARS-CoV-2 was not confirmed among the second-wave clones peaking on day 37.

Specimen: PBMCs or a T cell subset sorted from them (not recorded which). The chain joins TRBV30 to TRBJ2-5, with TRBD1 identical over 9 bases. The receptor comes from an adult woman who had mild COVID-19 (a few samples of this study predate the infection). Cell type and time point are not known. CDR3 loop: CAWSPGDRDQETQYF. The CDR3 DNA reads TGTGCCTGGAGTCCGGGGGACAGGGACCAAGAGACCCAGTACTTC. Variable domain in full (rest from reference TRBV30 and TRBJ2-5): SQTIHQWPATLVQPVGSPLSLECTVEGTSNPNLYWYRQAAGRGLQLLFYSVGIGQISSEVPQNLSASRPQDRQFILSSKKLLLSDSGFYLCAWSPGDRDQETQYFGPGTRLLVL.